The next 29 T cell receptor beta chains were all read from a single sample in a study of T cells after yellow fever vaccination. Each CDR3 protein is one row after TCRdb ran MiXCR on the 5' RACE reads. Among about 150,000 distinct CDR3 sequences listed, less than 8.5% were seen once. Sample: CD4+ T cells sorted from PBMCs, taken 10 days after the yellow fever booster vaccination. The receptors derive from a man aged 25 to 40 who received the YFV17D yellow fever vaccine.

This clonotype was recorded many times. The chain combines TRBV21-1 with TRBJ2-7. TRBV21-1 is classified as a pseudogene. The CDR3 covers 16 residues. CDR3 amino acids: CASSKESAKAPYEQYF. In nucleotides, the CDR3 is TGTGCCAGCAGCAAAGAGTCAGCAAAAGCACCTTACGAGCAGTACTTC.

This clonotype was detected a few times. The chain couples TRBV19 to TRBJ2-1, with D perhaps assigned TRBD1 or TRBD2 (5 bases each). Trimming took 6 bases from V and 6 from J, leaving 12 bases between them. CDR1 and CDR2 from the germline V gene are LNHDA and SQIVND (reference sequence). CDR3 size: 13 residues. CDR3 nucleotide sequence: TGTGCCAGTAGAGTCCAGGGACGCAATGAGCAGTTCTTC. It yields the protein CASRVQGRNEQFF.

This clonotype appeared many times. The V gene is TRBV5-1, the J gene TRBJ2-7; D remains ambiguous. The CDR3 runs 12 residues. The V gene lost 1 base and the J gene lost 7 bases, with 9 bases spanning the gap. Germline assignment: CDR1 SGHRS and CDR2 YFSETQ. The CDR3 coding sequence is TGCGCCAGCAGCTTGATAGCTGGGGAGCAGTACTTC. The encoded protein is CASSLIAGEQYF.

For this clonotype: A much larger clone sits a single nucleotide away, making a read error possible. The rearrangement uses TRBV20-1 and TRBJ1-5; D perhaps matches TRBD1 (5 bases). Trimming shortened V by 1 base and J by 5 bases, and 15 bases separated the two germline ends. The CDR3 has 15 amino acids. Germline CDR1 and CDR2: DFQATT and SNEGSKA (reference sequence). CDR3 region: CSARVLGRGYQPQHF. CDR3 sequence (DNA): TGCAGTGCTAGAGTTCTGGGAAGGGGCTATCAGCCCCAGCATTTT.

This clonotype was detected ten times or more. For the CDR3, the DNA is TGTGCCACCAGTGATTTGCAGGGGGCAGGGGATACGCAGTATTTT. Translating gives CATSDLQGAGDTQYF. This rearrangement joins TRBV24-1 to TRBJ2-3, with 8 bases identical to TRBD1. The V gene end was trimmed by 0 bases and the J gene end by 6 bases; junction bases not matched to a gene: 4. From germline, CDR1 is KGHDR and CDR2 SFDVKD. CDR3 length equals 15 residues.

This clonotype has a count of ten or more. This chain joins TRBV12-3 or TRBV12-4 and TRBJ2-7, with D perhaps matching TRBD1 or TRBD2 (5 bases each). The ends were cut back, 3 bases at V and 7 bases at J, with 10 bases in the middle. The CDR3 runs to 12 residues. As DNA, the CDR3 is TGTGCCAGCAGTTTGGGGCCGGGGGAGCAGTACTTC. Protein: CASSLGPGEQYF.

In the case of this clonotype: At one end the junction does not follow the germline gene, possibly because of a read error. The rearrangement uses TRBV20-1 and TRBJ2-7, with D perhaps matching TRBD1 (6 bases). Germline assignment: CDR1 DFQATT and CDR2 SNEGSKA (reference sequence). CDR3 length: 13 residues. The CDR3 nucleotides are TGCAGTGCTAGTATGGGGGCTGACTACAAGCAGTACTTC. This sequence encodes CSASMGADYKQYF.

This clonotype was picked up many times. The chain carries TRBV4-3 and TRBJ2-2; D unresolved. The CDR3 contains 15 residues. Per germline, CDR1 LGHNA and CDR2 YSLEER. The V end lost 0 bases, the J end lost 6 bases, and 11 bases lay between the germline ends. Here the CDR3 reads CASSQDYGAPGELFF. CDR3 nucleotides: TGCGCCAGCAGCCAAGATTATGGAGCGCCCGGGGAGCTGTTTTTT.

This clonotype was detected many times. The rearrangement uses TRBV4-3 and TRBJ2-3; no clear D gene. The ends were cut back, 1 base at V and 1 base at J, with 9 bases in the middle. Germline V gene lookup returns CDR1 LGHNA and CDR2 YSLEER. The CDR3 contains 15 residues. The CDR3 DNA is TGCGCCAGCAGCCAAGTATGGGCCCGCACAGATACGCAGTATTTT. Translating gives CASSQVWARTDTQYF.

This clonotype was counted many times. The CDR3 bases are TGTGCCAGCAGTTTCGGCAGATCTAGTTCGGAAGCTTTCTTT. Its translation: CASSFGRSSSEAFF. The rearrangement joins TRBV28 to TRBJ1-1; D remains ambiguous. Per the germline V gene, CDR1 is MDHEN and CDR2 is SYDVKM. This CDR3 region has 14 residues. Trimming cost V 3 bases and J 8 bases, with 16 bases left between them.

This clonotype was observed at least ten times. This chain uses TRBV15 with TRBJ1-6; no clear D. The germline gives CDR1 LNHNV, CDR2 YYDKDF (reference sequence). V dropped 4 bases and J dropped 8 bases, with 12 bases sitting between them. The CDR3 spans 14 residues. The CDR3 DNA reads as TGTGCCACCAGCACACACTATGCGGATTCACCCCTCCACTTT. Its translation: CATSTHYADSPLHF.

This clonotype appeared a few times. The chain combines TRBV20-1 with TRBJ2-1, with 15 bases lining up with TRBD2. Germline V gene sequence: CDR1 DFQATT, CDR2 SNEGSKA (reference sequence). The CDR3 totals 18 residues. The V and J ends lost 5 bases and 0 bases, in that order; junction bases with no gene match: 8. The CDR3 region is CSAVGTSGRPSSYNEQFF. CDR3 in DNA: TGCAGTGCTGTAGGGACTAGCGGGAGGCCGAGCTCCTACAATGAGCAGTTCTTC.

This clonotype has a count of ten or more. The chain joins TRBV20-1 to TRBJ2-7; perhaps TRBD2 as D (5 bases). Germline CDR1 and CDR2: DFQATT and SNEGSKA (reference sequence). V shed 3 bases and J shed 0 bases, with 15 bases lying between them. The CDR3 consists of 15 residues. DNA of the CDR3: TGCAGTGCTAGGAGGGTCCGGAAAAACTCCTACGAGCAGTACTTC. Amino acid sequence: CSARRVRKNSYEQYF.

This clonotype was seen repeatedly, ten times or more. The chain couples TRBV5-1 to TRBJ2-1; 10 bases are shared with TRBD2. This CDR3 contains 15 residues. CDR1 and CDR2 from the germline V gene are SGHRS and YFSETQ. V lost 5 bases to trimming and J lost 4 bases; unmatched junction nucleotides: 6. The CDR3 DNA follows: TGCGCCAGCAGGCCAGCGGGAGGGATTTACAATGAGCAGTTCTTC. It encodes CASRPAGGIYNEQFF.

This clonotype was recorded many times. Here the CDR3 reads CSVEDRTVNYGYTF. The DNA of the CDR3 is TGCAGCGTTGAAGACAGGACAGTTAACTATGGCTACACCTTC. This chain connects TRBV29-1 to TRBJ1-2; the D gene is possibly TRBD1 (6 bases). CDR3 length: 14 amino acids. The germline V gene encodes CDR1 SQVTM and CDR2 ANQGSEA. Between the trimmed V and J ends, which lost 0 bases and 1 base, there was a span of 9 bases.

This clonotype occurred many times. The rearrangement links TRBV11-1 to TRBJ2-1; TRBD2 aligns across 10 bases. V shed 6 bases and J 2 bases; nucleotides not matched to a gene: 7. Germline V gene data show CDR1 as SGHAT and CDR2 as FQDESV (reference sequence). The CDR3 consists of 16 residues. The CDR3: CASRIAGGPTYNEQFF. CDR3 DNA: TGTGCCAGCAGAATAGCGGGAGGTCCAACCTACAATGAGCAGTTCTTC.

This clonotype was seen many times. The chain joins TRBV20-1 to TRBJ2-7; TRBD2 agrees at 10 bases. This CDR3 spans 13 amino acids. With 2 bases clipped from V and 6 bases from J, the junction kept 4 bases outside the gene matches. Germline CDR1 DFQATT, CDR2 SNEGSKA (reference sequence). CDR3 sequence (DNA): TGCAGTGCTAGACTAGCGGGAGAAATCGAGCAGTACTTC. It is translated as CSARLAGEIEQYF.

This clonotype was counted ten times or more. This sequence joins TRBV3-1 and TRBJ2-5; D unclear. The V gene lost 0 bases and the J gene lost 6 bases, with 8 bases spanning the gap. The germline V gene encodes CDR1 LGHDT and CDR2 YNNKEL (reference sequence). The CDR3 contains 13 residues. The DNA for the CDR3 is TGTGCCAGCAGCCAAGATCCGGGCAAGACCCAGTACTTC. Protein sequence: CASSQDPGKTQYF.

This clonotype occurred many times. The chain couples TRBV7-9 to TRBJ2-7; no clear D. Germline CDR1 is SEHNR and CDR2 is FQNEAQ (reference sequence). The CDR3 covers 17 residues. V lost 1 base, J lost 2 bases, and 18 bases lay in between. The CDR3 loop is CASSLVRLEWPPYEQYF. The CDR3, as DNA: TGTGCCAGCAGCTTAGTCCGCTTGGAGTGGCCGCCCTACGAGCAGTACTTC.

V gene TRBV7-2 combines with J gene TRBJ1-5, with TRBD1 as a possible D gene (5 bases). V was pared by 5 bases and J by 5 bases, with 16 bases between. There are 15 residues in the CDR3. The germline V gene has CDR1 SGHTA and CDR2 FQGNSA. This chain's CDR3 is CASSDGTEPYQPQHF. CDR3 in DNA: TGTGCCAGCAGCGACGGGACCGAACCTTATCAGCCCCAGCATTTT.

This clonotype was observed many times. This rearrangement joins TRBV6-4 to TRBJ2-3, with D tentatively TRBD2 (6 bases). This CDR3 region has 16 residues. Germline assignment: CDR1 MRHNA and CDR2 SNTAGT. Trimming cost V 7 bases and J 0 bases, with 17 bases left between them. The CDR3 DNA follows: TGTGCCAGCAACCCACTAGCAGAAAGGAGCACAGATACGCAGTATTTT. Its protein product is CASNPLAERSTDTQYF.

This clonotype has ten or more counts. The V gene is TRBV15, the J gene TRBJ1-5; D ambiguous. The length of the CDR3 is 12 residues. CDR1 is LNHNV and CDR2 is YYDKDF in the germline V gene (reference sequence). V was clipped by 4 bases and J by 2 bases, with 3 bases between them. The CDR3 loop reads CATSKGNQPQHF. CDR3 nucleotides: TGTGCCACCAGCAAGGGCAATCAGCCCCAGCATTTT.

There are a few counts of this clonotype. CDR3 protein: CASSPQKTSGSPYEQYF. DNA of the CDR3: TGCGCCAGCAGCCCCCAGAAGACTAGCGGGAGCCCCTACGAGCAGTACTTC. This chain uses TRBV5-1 with TRBJ2-7; TRBD2 matches at 12 bases. J was trimmed by 2 bases and V by 4 bases; bases with no gene match: 10. The CDR3 spans 17 residues. CDR1 and CDR2 (germline): SGHRS, YFSETQ.

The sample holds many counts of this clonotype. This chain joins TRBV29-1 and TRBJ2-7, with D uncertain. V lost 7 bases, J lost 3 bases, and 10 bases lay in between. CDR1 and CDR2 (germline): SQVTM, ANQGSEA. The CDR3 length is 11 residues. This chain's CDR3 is CSASVLYEQYF. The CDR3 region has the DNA TGCAGCGCATCGGTTCTCTACGAGCAGTACTTC.

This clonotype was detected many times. The CDR3 loop reads CASLGDRAGELFF. CDR3 sequence (DNA): TGTGCCAGCTTGGGTGATAGAGCCGGGGAGCTGTTTTTT. This chain connects TRBV11-1 to TRBJ2-2; D unresolved. V was trimmed by 8 bases and J by 6 bases, leaving 13 bases between them. The CDR3 contains 13 residues. Germline CDR1 is SGHAT and CDR2 is FQDESV (reference sequence).

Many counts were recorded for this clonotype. CDR3 sequence (DNA): TGCGCCAGCAGCCTCACTCCTAGCGGGAGTTCGAGTGAGCAGTTCTTC. Encoded protein: CASSLTPSGSSSEQFF. The gene calls are TRBV5-1 and TRBJ2-1, with TRBD2 matching over 10 bases. CDR1 is SGHRS, CDR2 YFSETQ, per germline. The CDR3 runs 16 residues. The V gene end was trimmed by 4 bases and the J gene end by 9 bases; junction bases not matched to a gene: 13.

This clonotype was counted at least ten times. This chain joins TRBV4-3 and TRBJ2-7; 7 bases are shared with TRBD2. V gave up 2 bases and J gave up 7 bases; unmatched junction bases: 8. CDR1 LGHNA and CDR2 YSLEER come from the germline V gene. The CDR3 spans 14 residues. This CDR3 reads CASSQTLAREEQYF. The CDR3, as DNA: TGCGCCAGCAGCCAAACACTAGCGCGGGAAGAGCAGTACTTC.

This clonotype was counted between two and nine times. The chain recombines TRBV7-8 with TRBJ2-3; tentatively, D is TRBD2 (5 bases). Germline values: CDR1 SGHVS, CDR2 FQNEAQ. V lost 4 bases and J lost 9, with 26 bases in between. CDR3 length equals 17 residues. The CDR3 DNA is TGTGCCAGCAGCTCAACTGCGGGTGGTGGGCTGTCTGGGACGCAGTATTTT. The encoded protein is CASSSTAGGGLSGTQYF. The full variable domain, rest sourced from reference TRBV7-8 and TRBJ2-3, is GAGVSQSPRYKVAKRGQDVALRCDPISGHVSLFWYQQALGQGPEFLTYFQNEAQLDKSGLPSDRFFAERPEGSVSTLKIQRTQQEDSAVYLCASSSTAGGGLSGTQYFGPGTRLTVL.

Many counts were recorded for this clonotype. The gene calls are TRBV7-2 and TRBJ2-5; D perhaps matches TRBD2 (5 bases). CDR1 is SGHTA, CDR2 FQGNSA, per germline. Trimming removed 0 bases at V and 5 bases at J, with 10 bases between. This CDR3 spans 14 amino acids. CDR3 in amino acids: CASSLAVRRETQYF. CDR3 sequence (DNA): TGTGCCAGCAGCTTAGCGGTCCGGAGGGAGACCCAGTACTTC.